This T cell receptor (beta chain) was retrieved from a study of beta chain features in type 1 diabetes. Expressed TCRB transcripts got sequenced, as all isolated RNA was reverse transcribed. Profiled with immunoSEQ multiplex PCR; TCRdb holds only in-frame clones, not every one. The sample includes a few hundred thousand clones, approximately 16% of them seen just once. The CDR3 length is 15 residues. Germline lookup yields CDR1 SQVTM and CDR2 ANQGSEA. V was pared by 6 bases and J by 3 bases, with 19 bases between. Notes on the study in general: Shorter TCRB CDR3s, moderately but significantly so, were found in Type 1 diabetes patients in all four CD4+ subsets.

This clone was counted between two and nine times. Its antigen is not known. The V call is TRBV29-1, the J call TRBJ2-3; maybe TRBD1 (6 bases). Sequenced material: naive CD4+ T cells from blood. This clonotype was obtained from a man aged 25-45 years with type 1 diabetes. The CDR3 sequence: CSVAGRGALTDTQYF. CDR3 nucleotides: TGCAGCGTGGCCGGCAGGGGAGCCCTTACAGATACGCAGTATTTT.